These 14 T cell receptor beta chains originate from one sample sequenced in a study of regulatory T cells in long-lasting Graves disease. The time point denotes: persistent/refractory GD, antithyroid drugs over 5 years with positive TRAb. RNA isolated from PBMCs was used to make the TCR library. Arm-PCR of CDR3 regions and iRepertoire HTBI primers were the basis on which TCR beta libraries were built. Using its own MiXCR run on the multiplex PCR reads, TCRdb lists one record per CDR3 protein. Here the sample spans 700,000 or so distinct CDR3 sequences, about 32% being singletons. The specimen was peripheral blood mononuclear cells (PBMCs), collected when the disease was refractory, from a patient treated with antithyroid drugs. These receptors were taken from a female donor with Graves disease.

This clonotype has at least ten counts. This chain joins TRBV5-1 and TRBJ1-6; 7 bases map to TRBD1. V trimming: 0 bases; J trimming: 9 bases; junction bases outside the gene matches: 9. The CDR3 loop spans 16 amino acids. Germline V gene sequence: CDR1 SGHRS, CDR2 YFSETQ. CDR3 sequence: CASSLAGTALGSPLHF. The CDR3 DNA reads TGCGCCAGCAGCTTGGCCGGGACAGCCCTTGGTTCACCCCTCCACTTT.

Many counts were recorded for this clonotype. J is TRBJ1-5 and V is TRBV2; 7 bases map to TRBD1. Looked up from germline, CDR1 is SNHLY and CDR2 is FYNNEI. After removal of 2 bases from V and 13 bases from J, the junction contained 14 bases not matched to a gene. The CDR3 runs to 15 residues. CDR3 sequence reads: CASSETPDRTGLQHF. CDR3 in DNA: TGTGCCAGCAGTGAAACCCCCGACCGGACAGGCCTACAGCATTTT.

This clonotype was observed at least ten times. The rearrangement links TRBV3-1 to TRBJ2-7; 10 positions match TRBD2. With 8 bases clipped from V and 0 bases from J, the junction kept 7 bases outside the gene matches. CDR1 and CDR2 from the germline V gene are LGHDT and YNNKEL (reference sequence). The CDR3 extends over 15 amino acids. CDR3: CASGETSGFSYEQYF. The CDR3 DNA reads TGTGCCAGCGGAGAGACTAGCGGGTTCTCCTACGAGCAGTACTTC.

This clonotype showed up many times. This chain joins TRBV2 and TRBJ1-5; D is ambiguous. Germline-derived CDR1 and CDR2 are SNHLY and FYNNEI. The CDR3 runs to 15 residues. Trimming pared 5 bases from V and 1 base from J, leaving 12 bases between. In DNA, the CDR3 is TGTGCCAGCAGTCCCATCCTACGAAGCAATCAGCCCCAGCATTTT. Translating gives CASSPILRSNQPQHF.

This clonotype has a handful of counts. The chain has TRBV29-1 and TRBJ1-5; D perhaps matches TRBD1 (6 bases). Germline lookup yields CDR1 SQVTM and CDR2 ANQGSEA. The CDR3 is 13 amino acids. Trimming shortened V by 6 bases and J by 3 bases, and 12 bases separated the two germline ends. Here the CDR3 reads CSVRTDVNQPQHF. The CDR3 DNA reads TGCAGCGTGCGGACAGACGTCAATCAGCCCCAGCATTTT.

The CDR3 DNA sequence: TGTGCCAGCAGCGTGCCGGGACAGGGACTTGCAACTAATGAAAAACTGTTTTTT. Its translation: CASSVPGQGLATNEKLFF. The chain joins TRBV5-6 to TRBJ1-4; 9 nucleotides agree with TRBD1. The junction had 10 bases not matched to a gene; V was cut back by 4 bases and J by 0 bases. In germline, CDR1 is SGHDT, CDR2 YYEEEE. The CDR3 is made up of 18 amino acids.

The rearrangement links TRBV10-1 to TRBJ2-2, with 9 positions matching TRBD2. Germline CDR1 reads WNHNN; CDR2 reads SYGVQD (reference sequence). J lost 6 bases, V lost 2 bases, and 7 bases had no gene match. CDR3 length equals 16 residues. Here the CDR3 reads CASSEMVAGEAGELFF. Here the CDR3 DNA reads TGCGCCAGCAGTGAGATGGTAGCGGGAGAAGCCGGGGAGCTGTTTTTT.

This clonotype showed up just a few times. The chain carries TRBV29-1 and TRBJ1-2, with D unresolved. The CDR3 loop spans 14 amino acids. V shed 4 bases and J shed 0 bases, with 12 bases lying between them. Germline V gives CDR1 SQVTM, CDR2 ANQGSEA. CDR3 nucleotide sequence: TGCAGCGTTGTTACGTCGGAGTCTAACTATGGCTACACCTTC. Protein sequence: CSVVTSESNYGYTF. The whole variable domain, remainder taken from reference TRBV29-1 and TRBJ1-2, is SAVISQKPSRDICQRGTSLTIQCQVDSQVTMMFWYRQQPGQSLTLIATANQGSEATYESGFVIDKFPISRPNLTFSTLTVSNMSPEDSSIYLCSVVTSESNYGYTFGSGTRLTVV.

This sequence joins TRBV15 and TRBJ1-3; D not resolved. The CDR3 extends over 19 amino acids. V shed 0 bases and J shed 4 bases, with 22 bases lying between them. Germline V gives CDR1 LNHNV, CDR2 YYDKDF (reference sequence). The chain's CDR3 is CATSREAFTLRPAGNTIYF. CDR3 nucleotide sequence: TGTGCCACCAGCAGAGAGGCTTTCACCCTCCGGCCCGCGGGAAACACCATATATTTT.

The chain uses TRBV20-1 and TRBJ1-5; 10 bases align to TRBD1. With 5 bases clipped from V and 7 bases from J, the junction kept 14 bases outside the gene matches. Per germline, CDR1 DFQATT and CDR2 SNEGSKA (reference sequence). The CDR3 length is 16 residues. CDR3 residues: CSASSGQGKGEQPQHF. The CDR3 DNA follows: TGCAGTGCTTCGTCGGGACAGGGGAAAGGCGAGCAGCCCCAGCATTTT.

This clonotype occurred a few times. The chain links TRBV13 to TRBJ1-6; perhaps TRBD1 as D (6 bases). This CDR3 comprises 14 residues. CDR1 is PRHDT and CDR2 is FYEKMQ in the germline V gene (reference sequence). V gave up 5 bases and J gave up 9 bases, with 14 bases separating them. CDR3 region: CASSDRDNLSPLHF. The CDR3 coding sequence is TGTGCCAGCAGCGACCGGGACAACCTTTCACCCCTCCACTTT.

With respect to this clonotype: Relative to the germline gene, one junction end is altered; a read error may explain this. The chain is built from TRBV6-1 and TRBJ1-2; D gene ambiguous. The CDR3 is 14 residues long. CDR1 MNHNS and CDR2 SASEGT come from the germline V gene. CDR3 sequence (DNA): TGTGCCAGCGGTGAAATTCGACACAGCTATGGCTACACCTTC. Protein: CASGEIRHSYGYTF.

This clonotype was recorded at least ten times. The chain uses TRBV7-9 and TRBJ1-1; D is possibly TRBD1 (6 bases). The CDR3 extends over 15 amino acids. V was trimmed by 2 bases and J by 1 base, leaving 11 bases between them. Germline CDR1 reads SEHNR; CDR2 reads FQNEAQ (reference sequence). This CDR3 is CASSLLGQRNTEAFF. The CDR3 DNA sequence: TGTGCCAGCAGCTTACTTGGACAGAGGAACACTGAAGCTTTCTTT. The full variable domain, in which reference TRBV7-9 and TRBJ1-1 provide the parts outside the CDR3, is DTGVSQNPRHKITKRGQNVTFRCDPISEHNRLYWYRQTLGQGPEFLTYFQNEAQLEKSRLLSDRFSAERPKGSFSTLEIQRTEQGDSAMYLCASSLLGQRNTEAFFGQGTRLTVV.

V and J are TRBV15 and TRBJ1-2; D uncertain. The CDR3 totals 15 residues. The ends were cut back, 0 bases at V and 7 bases at J, with 15 bases in the middle. Germline CDR1 and CDR2: LNHNV and YYDKDF (reference sequence). This CDR3 is CATSRDIQTQLGYTF. The CDR3 DNA is TGTGCCACCAGCAGAGATATACAGACCCAACTTGGCTACACCTTC.